This entry features one T cell receptor beta chain sequence. This entry belongs to a study of blood T cell repertoires in COVID-19. About the study: Nucleic acid was either cDNA or gDNA, and it came from T cells, B-cell-depleted T cells, or PBMCs.

Per the authors' pipeline: Researchers report that nucleated cell counts were estimated from reference gene primer amplification. The repertoire was sequenced with immunoSEQ multiplex PCR; TCRdb's copy has only in-frame clones and lacks some. V and J calls plus clone size are reproduced from that table; the DNA served to infer D and trimming. Counted here are approximately 400,000 clones, roughly four fifths occurring once; the ten biggest clones make up more than 0.85%. Trimming took 6 bases from V and 0 from J, leaving 12 bases between them. CDR3 length: 16 residues. Germline V gives CDR1 KGHSH, CDR2 LQKENI.

The material sequenced was peripheral blood. The V gene is TRBV18, the J gene TRBJ2-6, with TRBD1 as a possible D gene (6 bases). The receptor was isolated from a human donor with acute or convalescent COVID-19. The donor label of this sample is uncertain. The CDR3 protein is CASSEQGFSGANVLTF. The CDR3 DNA follows: TGTGCCAGCTCTGAACAGGGTTTCTCTGGGGCCAACGTCCTGACTTTC.